A single sample gave rise to the 12 T cell receptor beta chains below, sequenced in a study of glioma-infiltrating T cells. Using RNA template, CDR3s of TCR alpha and beta were amplified with iRepertoire arm-PCR. One entry per CDR3 protein results from TCRdb running MiXCR on the multiplex PCR reads. The sample carries a few hundred thousand distinct CDR3 sequences, 41% recorded once. Specimen: glioma tissue, nonneoplastic brain tissue, or PBMCs (not recorded which). The receptors come from a human donor with low-grade glioma or glioblastoma, undergoing nonglioma brain surgery, or in good health (not recorded which).

V gene TRBV20-1 combines with J gene TRBJ1-1; weak D call: TRBD1 (5 bases). CDR3 length equals 13 residues. Trimming pared 3 bases from V and 1 base from J, leaving 9 bases between. Germline CDR1 and CDR2: DFQATT and SNEGSKA (reference sequence). DNA of the CDR3: TGCAGTGCTAGTTCGGGGACGAACACTGAAGCTTTCTTT. Its protein is CSASSGTNTEAFF.

This clonotype came up once. This rearrangement joins TRBV6-1 to TRBJ2-3; D perhaps matches TRBD2 (6 bases). V lost 6 bases to trimming and J lost 0 bases, with 13 bases between them. The CDR3 spans 15 residues. The germline V gene has CDR1 MNHNS and CDR2 SASEGT. CDR3 protein: CASSAWGESTDTQYF. The CDR3 DNA reads TGTGCCAGCAGCGCCTGGGGGGAAAGCACAGATACGCAGTATTTT.

The chain links TRBV19 to TRBJ2-1; D is ambiguous. Trimming took off 7 bases at V and 1 base at J, with 14 bases between the two ends. In germline, CDR1 is LNHDA, CDR2 SQIVND (reference sequence). The CDR3 is 15 amino acids. In DNA form, the CDR3 reads TGTGCCAGTACCGAAACCACCTCATCCTACAATGAGCAGTTCTTC. Protein product: CASTETTSSYNEQFF.

This rearrangement joins TRBV10-3 to TRBJ1-1; D is perhaps TRBD1 (6 bases). V shed 3 bases and J shed 4 bases, with 6 bases lying between them. CDR1 and CDR2 (germline): ENHRY, SYGVKD. This CDR3 comprises 12 residues. DNA of the CDR3: TGTGCCATCAGTGAAGGGGGCACTGAAGCTTTCTTT. This codes for CAISEGGTEAFF.

This chain links TRBV7-3 with TRBJ1-1; TRBD1 is a possible D gene (5 bases). Germline CDR1 is SGHTA and CDR2 is FQGTGA. Trimming removed 4 bases at V and 7 bases at J, with 13 bases between. The CDR3 contains 13 residues. The CDR3 nucleotides are TGTGCCAGCAGCTCTCAGGGAGGAGGTGAAGCTTTCTTT. It codes for CASSSQGGGEAFF.

This clonotype came up a few times. The chain has TRBV13 and TRBJ2-3; no clear D gene. This CDR3 region has 14 residues. In germline, CDR1 is PRHDT, CDR2 FYEKMQ (reference sequence). Trimming stripped 5 bases from V and 0 bases from J, with 9 bases between. The CDR3, as DNA: TGTGCCAGCAGCCAGTCTCCGAGCACAGATACGCAGTATTTT. Amino acids: CASSQSPSTDTQYF.

This clonotype was counted at least ten times. The chain carries TRBV20-1 and TRBJ2-1, with D perhaps matching TRBD2 (6 bases). The germline CDR1 and CDR2 sequences are DFQATT and SNEGSKA (reference sequence). The CDR3 loop spans 13 amino acids. Trimming shortened V by 0 bases and J by 6 bases, and 9 bases separated the two germline ends. The CDR3 nucleotides are TGCAGTGCTAGAGACGCACTAGCCAATGAGCAGTTCTTC. The encoded protein is CSARDALANEQFF.

The chain has TRBV20-1 and TRBJ2-5, with D possibly being TRBD2 (5 bases). This CDR3 region has 12 residues. The V end lost 6 bases, the J end lost 1 base, and 9 bases lay between the germline ends. Germline lookup yields CDR1 DFQATT and CDR2 SNEGSKA (reference sequence). In DNA, the CDR3 is TGCAGTGCCCGGGAATTCCAAGAGACCCAGTACTTC. Protein: CSAREFQETQYF.

This clonotype was seen ten or more times. This chain uses TRBV7-2 with TRBJ2-5; possibly TRBD1 or TRBD2 for D (5 bases each). The length of the CDR3 is 15 residues. V dropped 5 bases and J dropped 1 base, with 14 bases sitting between them. The germline gives CDR1 SGHTA, CDR2 FQGNSA. CDR3 DNA sequence: TGTGCCAGCAGCCCGAGGGGTTGGAGCCAAGAGACCCAGTACTTC. Translating gives CASSPRGWSQETQYF.

A word on this clonotype: The junction departs from germline at one end; a sequencing error may be responsible. CDR3 sequence (DNA): TGTGCCATCAGTGATGGGCAGGGGAGGTACACTGAAGCTTTCTTT. Its protein product is CAISDGQGRYTEAFF. The rearrangement links TRBV27 to TRBJ1-1; a weak D match, TRBD1 (6 bases). The CDR3 has 15 amino acids. The germline CDR1 and CDR2 sequences are MNHEY and SMNVEV (reference sequence).

A remark on this clonotype: A much larger clone lies one base from this, so it may be a read error. J is TRBJ1-1 and V is TRBV27, with 10 positions matching TRBD1. The germline CDR1 and CDR2 sequences are MNHEY and SMNVEV (reference sequence). The CDR3 sequence is 16 residues long. V lost 5 bases to trimming and J lost 1 base; unmatched junction nucleotides: 7. CDR3 region: CASSTGTGAANTEAFF. CDR3 bases: TGTGCCAGCAGTACCGGGACAGGGGCGGCGAACACTGAAGCTTTCTTT.

The chain joins TRBV3-1 to TRBJ2-7; D gene uncertain. V gave up 1 base and J gave up 10 bases, with 8 bases separating them. CDR1 LGHDT and CDR2 YNNKEL come from the germline V gene (reference sequence). This CDR3 is 11 amino acids long. Here the CDR3 DNA reads TGTGCCAGCAGCCAAGGTGGGGATCAGTACTTC. Its translation: CASSQGGDQYF.